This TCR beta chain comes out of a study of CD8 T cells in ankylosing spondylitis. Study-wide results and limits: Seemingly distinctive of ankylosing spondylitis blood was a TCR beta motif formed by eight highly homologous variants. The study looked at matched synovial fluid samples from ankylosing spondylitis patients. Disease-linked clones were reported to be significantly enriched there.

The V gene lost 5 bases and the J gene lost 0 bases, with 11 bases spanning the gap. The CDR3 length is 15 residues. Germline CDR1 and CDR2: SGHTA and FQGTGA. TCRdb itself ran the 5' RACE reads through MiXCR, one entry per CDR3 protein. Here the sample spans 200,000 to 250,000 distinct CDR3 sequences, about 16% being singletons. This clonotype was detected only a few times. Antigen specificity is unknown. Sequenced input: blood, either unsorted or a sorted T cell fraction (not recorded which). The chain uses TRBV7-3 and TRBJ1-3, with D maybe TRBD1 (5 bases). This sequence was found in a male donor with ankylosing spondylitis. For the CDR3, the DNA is TGTGCCAGCAGCCGGGACGCCAGCTCTGGAAACACCATATATTTT. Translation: CASSRDASSGNTIYF. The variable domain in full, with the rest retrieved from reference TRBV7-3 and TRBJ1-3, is GAGVSQTPSNKVTEKGKYVELRCDPISGHTALYWYRQSLGQGPEFLIYFQGTGAADDSGLPNDRFFAVRPEGSVSTLKIQRTERGDSAVYLCASSRDASSGNTIYFGEGSWLTVV.